Listed below are T cell receptor beta chains from one sample, sequenced in a study of blood T cell repertoires in COVID-19. The method was immunoSEQ multiplex PCR; TCRdb's version includes in-frame clones alone and lacks a portion of them. Of about 120,000 clones listed, approximately 83% are singletons. Sequencing used peripheral blood. These receptors came from a woman of 80 years or more with acute or convalescent COVID-19. Each CDR3 is given with its conserved first and last residue. A D gene is named only where the DNA matches it firmly. Not all rows give a size; the values are once, few, many and, for expanded clones, a class.

J gene,D gene,clone size,V gene,CDR3 protein,CDR3 DNA
TRBJ2-3,TRBD1,-,TRBV18,CASSQDRADTQYF,TGTGCCAGCTCTCAGGACAGGGCAGATACGCAGTATTTT
TRBJ2-5,TRBD1,-,TRBV28,CASSLLSGQSKETQYF,TGTGCCAGCAGTTTGTTGTCGGGACAGAGTAAAGAGACCCAGTACTTC
TRBJ1-2,-,-,TRBV6-4,CASSSDMGYGYTF,TGTGCCAGCAGCTCAGACATGGGCTATGGCTACACCTTC
TRBJ1-1,-,-,TRBV10-2,CASTEDRKNTEAFF,TGCGCCAGCACCGAGGACAGAAAGAACACTGAAGCTTTCTTT
TRBJ1-6,TRBD1,-,TRBV7-2,CASKLMTGRGYNSPLHF,TGTGCCAGCAAGCTGATGACAGGGAGAGGTTATAATTCACCCCTCCACTTT
TRBJ1-3,TRBD1,-,TRBV28,CATTGQGSGNTIYF,TGTGCCACAACGGGACAGGGAAGCGGAAACACCATATATTTT
TRBJ1-2,-,-,TRBV11-2,CASHYLSGRGQYGYTF,TGTGCCAGCCACTACCTCTCAGGCAGGGGCCAGTATGGCTACACCTTC
TRBJ2-1,-,once,TRBV7-8,CASSSSGSPAVNEQFF,TGTGCCAGCAGCTCTAGTGGGTCGCCTGCGGTGAATGAGCAGTTCTTC
TRBJ1-6,-,-,TRBV7-2,CASSLTQRGGASPLHF,TGTGCCAGCAGCTTGACCCAGCGCGGAGGGGCTTCACCCCTCCACTTT
TRBJ1-1,-,few,TRBV9,CASSVSTNTEAFF,TGTGCCAGCAGCGTAAGCACGAACACTGAAGCTTTCTTT
TRBJ1-2,-,-,TRBV29-1,CSVERQVGYGYTF,TGCAGCGTTGAGCGACAGGTCGGCTATGGCTACACCTTC
TRBJ2-3,-,once,TRBV19,CASTRGDAAYTQYF,TGTGCCAGCACTCGGGGTGACGCGGCGTATACGCAGTATTTT
TRBJ1-2,-,-,TRBV18,CASSPIRDYSGYTF,TGTGCCAGCTCACCAATTAGGGACTACTCTGGCTACACCTTC
TRBJ2-4,TRBD2,-,TRBV7-2,CASSPSSGGARNIQYF,TGTGCCAGCAGCCCCTCTAGCGGGGGGGCGAGAAACATTCAGTACTTC
TRBJ1-1,-,few,TRBV12-3/TRBV12-4,CASRIGSSEAFF,TGTGCCAGTAGGATTGGGAGCTCTGAAGCTTTCTTT
TRBJ2-7,TRBD2,-,TRBV3-1/TRBV3-2,CASSQGIIAGESYEQYF,TGTGCCAGCAGCCAAGGGATTATAGCGGGGGAGTCCTACGAGCAGTACTTC
TRBJ1-6,-,-,TRBV4-1,CASSQGEAAGWSPLHF,TGCGCCAGCAGCCAAGGAGAAGCGGCAGGCTGGTCACCCCTCCACTTT
TRBJ2-4,TRBD1,-,TRBV5-5,CASGRGGAKNIQYF,TGTGCCAGCGGGAGAGGGGGCGCCAAAAACATTCAGTACTTC
TRBJ2-4,-,once,TRBV2,CASSFQGMLAKNIQYF,TGTGCCAGCAGTTTTCAGGGTATGCTAGCCAAAAACATTCAGTACTTC
TRBJ1-2,-,-,TRBV4-2,CASSQDLGPGSLNYGYTF,TGTGCCAGCAGCCAAGATCTGGGGCCAGGGTCGCTAAACTATGGCTACACCTTC
TRBJ1-5,TRBD1,-,TRBV15,CATSRGGTEDQPQHF,TGTGCCACCAGCAGAGGGGGGACAGAGGATCAGCCCCAGCATTTT
TRBJ2-2,TRBD2,many,TRBV2,CASSSVAGVFGELFF,TGTGCCAGCAGTTCGGTAGCGGGGGTCTTCGGGGAGCTGTTTTTT
TRBJ1-5,-,few,TRBV7-2,CASSLGGRANQPQHF,TGTGCCAGCAGCTTAGGGGGCAGGGCTAATCAGCCCCAGCATTTT
TRBJ1-4,-,-,TRBV6-5,CASSFRRGINEKLFF,TGTGCCAGCAGTTTCCGAAGGGGGATTAATGAAAAACTGTTTTTT
TRBJ1-2,TRBD1,-,TRBV19,CASSIRQGTGYTF,TGTGCCAGTAGTATTCGACAGGGGACGGGCTACACCTTC
TRBJ1-2,TRBD1,once,TRBV5-1,CASSSGDREGYTF,TGCGCCAGCAGCTCCGGGGACAGGGAGGGCTACACCTTC
TRBJ1-6,-,-,TRBV6-6,CASSPGRNSPLHF,TGTGCCAGCAGTCCAGGGAGGAATTCACCCCTCCACTTT
TRBJ1-2,-,-,TRBV5-6,CASSLETDYANYGYTF,TGTGCCAGCAGCTTGGAAACCGACTACGCTAACTATGGCTACACCTTC
TRBJ2-2,TRBD2,-,TRBV27,CASRGAGGRGGELFF,TGTGCCAGCAGGGGAGCGGGGGGCCGGGGCGGGGAGCTGTTTTTT
TRBJ1-1,TRBD1,-,TRBV3-1/TRBV3-2,CASSQGRDRLNTEAFF,TGTGCCAGCAGCCAAGGAAGGGACAGGCTGAACACTGAAGCTTTCTTT
TRBJ2-2,TRBD1,-,TRBV5-6,CASSYRGQGTGELFF,TGTGCCAGCAGCTACAGGGGACAAGGCACCGGGGAGCTGTTTTTT
TRBJ1-4,TRBD1,-,TRBV4-1,CASSLRTGREKLFF,TGCGCCAGCAGCTTAAGGACAGGCCGGGAAAAACTGTTTTTT
TRBJ2-5,-,-,TRBV4-3,CASSQDTGRGETQYF,TGCGCCAGCAGCCAAGATACAGGGAGGGGGGAGACCCAGTACTTC
TRBJ1-5,-,-,TRBV12-3/TRBV12-4,CASSLQSNQPQHF,TGTGCCAGCAGTTTACAGAGCAATCAGCCCCAGCATTTT
TRBJ2-5,-,-,TRBV6-5,CASSYSRGTQETQYF,TGTGCCAGCAGTTACTCTCGGGGAACCCAAGAGACCCAGTACTTC
TRBJ1-1,-,-,TRBV7-9,CASRGALNTEAFF,TGTGCCAGCAGGGGCGCATTGAACACTGAAGCTTTCTTT
TRBJ1-1,-,-,TRBV28,CASSLFALPEAFF,TGTGCCAGCAGTTTATTCGCGCTCCCTGAAGCTTTCTTT
TRBJ1-4,TRBD1,-,TRBV15,CATSGSQTGRPNEKLFF,TGTGCCACCAGTGGTTCCCAGACAGGGCGGCCTAATGAAAAACTGTTTTTT
TRBJ1-6,-,-,TRBV6-5,CASSSRTAYNSPLHF,TGTGCCAGCAGTTCCAGGACAGCCTATAATTCACCCCTCCACTTT
TRBJ2-7,TRBD1,-,TRBV2,CASRGTGSSYEQYF,TGTGCCAGCAGAGGGACAGGGAGCTCCTACGAGCAGTACTTC
TRBJ1-5,-,-,TRBV7-8,CASSGGGGSNQPQHF,TGTGCCAGCAGCGGGGGGGGAGGTAGCAATCAGCCCCAGCATTTT
TRBJ1-1,-,once,TRBV7-9,CASSFTGTKEAFF,TGTGCCAGCAGCTTTACAGGAACCAAAGAAGCTTTCTTT
TRBJ2-2,TRBD1,-,TRBV6-5,CASSTTGTPGELFF,TGTGCCAGCAGTACGACAGGGACCCCCGGGGAGCTGTTTTTT
TRBJ2-1,-,-,TRBV7-8,CASSSTRLQYNEQFF,TGTGCCAGCAGCTCGACTAGACTCCAGTACAATGAGCAGTTCTTC
TRBJ1-2,-,few,TRBV5-1,CASSLAGYGYTF,TGCGCCAGCAGCTTGGCAGGCTATGGCTACACCTTC
TRBJ1-1,-,few,TRBV5-1,CASSLTEGNTEAFF,TGCGCCAGCAGCTTGACTGAGGGGAACACTGAAGCTTTCTTT
TRBJ1-4,TRBD1,-,TRBV28,CASTLGATGGGKLFF,TGTGCCAGCACTTTGGGAGCGACAGGGGGCGGAAAACTGTTTTTT
TRBJ1-1,TRBD1,-,TRBV28,CASSQTGGYRAFF,TGTGCCAGCAGTCAAACAGGGGGTTATAGGGCTTTCTTT
TRBJ1-4,TRBD1,few,TRBV5-1,CASNQGQPNEKLFF,TGCGCCAGCAACCAGGGACAGCCAAATGAAAAACTGTTTTTT
TRBJ2-6,-,-,TRBV7-9,CASSRQGGNGANVLTF,TGTGCCAGCAGCCGACAAGGGGGAAATGGGGCCAACGTCCTGACTTTC
TRBJ1-4,TRBD1,-,TRBV18,CASSSGQVATNEKLFF,TGTGCCAGCTCTTCAGGACAGGTTGCAACTAATGAAAAACTGTTTTTT
TRBJ2-3,-,-,TRBV5-3,CARSFNPNSTDTQYF,TGTGCCAGAAGCTTTAACCCTAATAGCACAGATACGCAGTATTTT
TRBJ1-5,-,-,TRBV10-3,CAISESAAGWQHF,TGTGCCATCAGTGAGTCGGCGGCAGGGTGGCAGCATTTT
TRBJ2-1,-,-,TRBV7-9,CASSLGGSYNEQFF,TGTGCCAGCAGCCTGGGGGGCTCCTACAATGAGCAGTTCTTC